Below, one T cell receptor beta chain is given with its context. Germline CDR1 is MRHNA and CDR2 is SNTAGT. Unmatched junction bases numbered 3, after V lost 3 bases and J lost 4 bases. The CDR3 is 15 residues long. This entry is derived from a study of blood T cell repertoires in COVID-19. Sequencing was performed with immunoSEQ multiplex PCR; in TCRdb, only in-frame clones are kept and a portion is missing. This sample has tens of thousands of clones, with about 82% found just once. The receptor's source is a man aged 55-75 years in a cohort sampled during active COVID-19. The sequencing input was peripheral blood. V is TRBV6-4 and J is TRBJ2-3; 11 bases agree with TRBD2. The CDR3 is CASSETSGAADTQYF. The CDR3, as DNA: TGTGCCAGCAGTGAGACTAGCGGGGCCGCAGATACGCAGTATTTT.